These 32 T cell receptor beta chains came from one sample sequenced in a study of blood T cell repertoires in COVID-19. Profiled with immunoSEQ multiplex PCR; TCRdb holds only in-frame clones, not every one. The table has about 120,000 clones, more than 80% seen once. The sample was peripheral blood. The receptors here all came from a woman aged 60 to 75 with COVID-19, enrolled during active disease.

The chain combines TRBV30 with TRBJ1-6; perhaps TRBD1 as D (5 bases). This CDR3 is 13 amino acids long. The V end was cut by 3 bases, the J end by 5 bases, with 8 bases between. The germline gives CDR1 GTSNPN, CDR2 SVGIG (reference sequence). Here the CDR3 DNA reads TGTGCCTGGAGCTCGGGGGATAATTCACCCCTCCACTTT. This codes for CAWSSGDNSPLHF.

The chain uses TRBV29-1 and TRBJ1-1; D unresolved. CDR3 length equals 11 residues. V was pared by 6 bases and J by 2 bases, with 7 bases between. Germline CDR1 reads SQVTM; CDR2 reads ANQGSEA. CDR3 protein: CSVHRNTEAFF. The DNA of the CDR3 is TGCAGCGTGCACAGAAACACTGAAGCTTTCTTT.

The rearrangement uses TRBV18 and TRBJ1-1; no clear D. Germline CDR1 reads KGHSH; CDR2 reads LQKENI. Trimming left V 4 bases short and J 1 base short, with 4 bases between. The CDR3 contains 12 residues. The CDR3 spells CASSLGNTEAFF. In DNA, the CDR3 is TGTGCCAGCTCACTCGGGAACACTGAAGCTTTCTTT.

The CDR3 sequence is CASSSTVSTGSGNTIYF. Written as DNA, the CDR3 is TGTGCCAGCAGCTCCACCGTCTCAACAGGGTCTGGAAACACCATATATTTT. This chain links TRBV7-9 with TRBJ1-3; possibly TRBD1 for D (6 bases). Between the trimmed V and J ends, which lost 4 bases and 1 base, there was a span of 17 bases. Per germline, CDR1 SEHNR and CDR2 FQNEAQ (reference sequence). This CDR3 contains 17 residues. Full variable domain (rest looked up from reference TRBV7-9 and TRBJ1-3): DTGVSQNPRHKITKRGQNVTFRCDPISEHNRLYWYRQTLGQGPEFLTYFQNEAQLEKSRLLSDRFSAERPKGSFSTLEIQRTEQGDSAMYLCASSSTVSTGSGNTIYFGEGSWLTVV.

The chain uses TRBV7-2 and TRBJ1-1; 7 nucleotides align to TRBD1. J gave up 9 bases and V 3 bases, and 7 bases lay outside the gene matches. Germline V gives CDR1 SGHTA, CDR2 FQGNSA. The CDR3 extends over 13 amino acids. The chain's CDR3 is CASSFTGTDKAFF. CDR3 DNA sequence: TGTGCCAGCAGCTTTACCGGGACAGACAAAGCTTTCTTT.

This chain joins TRBV14 and TRBJ2-7; D is unclear. Germline V CDR1 and CDR2: SGHDN, FVKESK. The CDR3 contains 12 residues. V was clipped by 3 bases and J by 7 bases, with 10 bases between them. The CDR3 DNA reads as TGTGCCAGCAGCCAGGTTAATACTGAGCAGTACTTC. Its translation: CASSQVNTEQYF.

V usage is TRBV12-3 or TRBV12-4 and J usage is TRBJ1-5, with D possibly matching TRBD1 (5 bases). This CDR3 has 13 amino acids. The V gene lost 5 bases and the J gene lost 5 bases, with 10 bases spanning the gap. The CDR3 is CASSPGGDQPQHF. The CDR3 DNA is TGTGCCAGCAGTCCCGGGGGAGATCAGCCCCAGCATTTT.

This sequence joins TRBV5-8 and TRBJ1-2, with D perhaps matching TRBD1 (5 bases). In germline, CDR1 is SGHTS, CDR2 YDEGEE. V dropped 0 bases and J dropped 8 bases, with 8 bases sitting between them. The CDR3 runs 12 residues. The CDR3: CASSLDRRGYTF. The DNA for the CDR3 is TGTGCCAGCAGCTTGGACAGGCGGGGCTACACCTTC.

The genes are TRBV24-1 and TRBJ2-5; tentatively, D is TRBD1 (6 bases). V was cut by 0 bases and J by 5 bases, with 12 bases left in between. The CDR3 has 15 amino acids. CDR1 and CDR2 (germline): KGHDR, SFDVKD. CDR3 coding DNA: TGTGCCACCAGTGATTTGCTAGGGGGACCGGAGACCCAGTACTTC. Translated: CATSDLLGGPETQYF.

V gene TRBV9 combines with J gene TRBJ1-2; no reliable D call. Germline V gives CDR1 SGDLS, CDR2 YYNGEE. Trimming removed 2 bases at V and 2 bases at J, with 10 bases between. This CDR3 comprises 14 residues. The CDR3 reads CASSVSVTNYGYTF. CDR3 in DNA: TGTGCCAGCAGCGTTTCAGTTACCAACTATGGCTACACCTTC.

The genes are TRBV5-5 and TRBJ1-5; weak D call: TRBD1 (5 bases). This CDR3 contains 14 residues. Trimming left V 3 bases short and J 6 bases short, with 13 bases between. Germline V gene data show CDR1 as SGHKS and CDR2 as YYEKEE (reference sequence). The chain's CDR3 is CASSSGPGGQPQHF. The CDR3 nucleotides are TGTGCCAGCAGCTCTGGTCCCGGGGGTCAGCCCCAGCATTTT.

V is TRBV6-5 and J is TRBJ2-2; the D gene is possibly TRBD1 (6 bases). Germline V CDR1 and CDR2: MNHEY, SVGAGI. Trimming cost V 5 bases and J 8 bases, with 9 bases left between them. The CDR3 is 12 residues long. The CDR3 here is CASSRTGGELFF. For the CDR3, the DNA is TGTGCCAGCAGTAGAACAGGGGGGGAGCTGTTTTTT.

The rearrangement uses TRBV7-3 and TRBJ2-5, with D tentatively TRBD2 (6 bases). Germline V lookup: CDR1 SGHTA, CDR2 FQGTGA. CDR3 size: 13 residues. V was trimmed by 4 bases and J by 4 bases, leaving 10 bases between them. CDR3 in DNA: TGTGCCAGCAGCTCCGGGGGATTAGAGACCCAGTACTTC. Its protein is CASSSGGLETQYF.

V and J are TRBV18 and TRBJ1-2; D not resolved. The V gene's germline CDR1 is KGHSH and CDR2 LQKENI. Trimming left V 3 bases short and J 2 bases short, with 10 bases between. There are 14 residues in the CDR3. The CDR3 region has the DNA TGTGCCAGCTCACCTCCCCCCCCGAACTATGGCTACACCTTC. Its protein is CASSPPPPNYGYTF. Full variable domain (remainder filled in from reference TRBV18 and TRBJ1-2): NAGVMQNPRHLVRRRGQEARLRCSPMKGHSHVYWYRQLPEEGLKFMVYLQKENIIDESGMPKERFSAEFPKEGPSILRIQQVVRGDSAAYFCASSPPPPNYGYTFGSGTRLTVV.

The chain carries TRBV29-1 and TRBJ2-2; 7 nucleotides match TRBD1. Losses at the gene ends were 7 bases for V and 2 bases for J; bases not matched to a gene: 10. The CDR3 is 15 amino acids. Per the germline V gene, CDR1 is SQVTM and CDR2 is ANQGSEA. The CDR3 sequence: CSAGRDSLNTGELFF. The CDR3 DNA reads TGCAGCGCTGGCCGGGACAGCCTAAACACCGGGGAGCTGTTTTTT.

The chain employs TRBV28 and TRBJ1-1; D is ambiguous. The CDR3 is made up of 18 amino acids. The V gene's germline CDR1 is MDHEN and CDR2 SYDVKM. The V gene lost 2 bases and the J gene lost 3 bases, with 22 bases spanning the gap. The CDR3 nucleotides read TGTGCCAGCAGTTTACTTGGAGGGTCCCCCGGCGAGGACACTGAAGCTTTCTTT. Encoded protein: CASSLLGGSPGEDTEAFF. The variable domain in full, completed from reference TRBV28 and TRBJ1-1, reads DVKVTQSSRYLVKRTGEKVFLECVQDMDHENMFWYRQDPGLGLRLIYFSYDVKMKEKGDIPEGYSVSREKKERFSLILESASTNQTSMYLCASSLLGGSPGEDTEAFFGQGTRLTVV.

This clone was recorded only once. V is TRBV27 and J is TRBJ1-1, with D tentatively TRBD1 (6 bases). Trimming stripped 1 base from V and 6 bases from J, with 18 bases between. The CDR3 is 16 residues long. In germline, CDR1 is MNHEY, CDR2 SMNVEV (reference sequence). The chain's CDR3 is CASSLYTGSAVAEAFF. In nucleotides, the CDR3 is TGTGCCAGCAGTTTATATACAGGGTCGGCCGTAGCTGAAGCTTTCTTT.

The J gene is TRBJ1-1, the V gene TRBV5-1, with D unclear. With 3 bases removed from V and 3 bases from J, the gap between germline ends came to 9 bases. The CDR3 runs to 13 residues. The germline gives CDR1 SGHRS, CDR2 YFSETQ. The CDR3 is CASSSGGDTEAFF. As DNA, the CDR3 is TGCGCCAGCAGCTCCGGCGGGGACACTGAAGCTTTCTTT. Drawing the rest from reference TRBV5-1 and TRBJ1-1, the complete variable domain is KAGVTQTPRYLIKTRGQQVTLSCSPISGHRSVSWYQQTPGQGLQFLFEYFSETQRNKGNFPGRFSGRQFSNSRSEMNVSTLELGDSALYLCASSSGGDTEAFFGQGTRLTVV.

The V and J genes are TRBV13 and TRBJ1-6; 8 bases line up with TRBD1. Germline V CDR1 and CDR2: PRHDT, FYEKMQ (reference sequence). J was trimmed by 0 bases and V by 5 bases; bases with no gene match: 6. The CDR3 sequence is 17 residues long. CDR3 residues: CASSGRGHSSYNSPLHF. CDR3 sequence (DNA): TGTGCCAGCAGCGGCAGGGGGCACAGCTCCTATAATTCACCCCTCCACTTT.

There are a few counts of this clone. Other DNA sequences in the sample encode the same CDR3. The chain carries TRBV29-1 and TRBJ1-2, with TRBD1 identical over 9 bases. Germline assignment: CDR1 SQVTM and CDR2 ANQGSEA. The CDR3 runs to 13 residues. V lost 4 bases, J lost 2 bases, and 2 bases stayed unmatched. CDR3 coding DNA: TGCAGCGTTGGCGGGACAGGGAACTATGGCTACACCTTC. Amino acids: CSVGGTGNYGYTF. Together with reference TRBV29-1 and TRBJ1-2, the CDR3 gives the full variable domain: SAVISQKPSRDICQRGTSLTIQCQVDSQVTMMFWYRQQPGQSLTLIATANQGSEATYESGFVIDKFPISRPNLTFSTLTVSNMSPEDSSIYLCSVGGTGNYGYTFGSGTRLTVV.

The chain couples TRBV4-1 to TRBJ1-2; unclear D gene. The germline V gene encodes CDR1 MGHRA and CDR2 YSYEKL. CDR3 length equals 12 residues. Trimming took 1 base from V and 6 from J, leaving 6 bases between them. CDR3 sequence: CASSQVGDGYTF. CDR3 DNA sequence: TGCGCCAGCAGCCAAGTGGGCGATGGCTACACCTTC.

This clone has just a few counts. The V and J genes are TRBV5-1 and TRBJ2-7; 8 bases are a match to TRBD1. Germline V gene data show CDR1 as SGHRS and CDR2 as YFSETQ. The V segment lost 0 bases and the J segment 9 bases; nucleotides outside the gene matches: 5. This CDR3 is built from 13 residues. The CDR3 loop reads CASSLDGQGGQYF. CDR3 coding DNA: TGCGCCAGCAGCTTGGACGGACAGGGAGGGCAGTACTTC.

V gene TRBV3-1 (or the pseudogene TRBV3-2) combines with J gene TRBJ2-1, with no clear D. CDR1 and CDR2 from the germline V gene are LGHDT and YNNKEL (reference sequence). Trimming removed 5 bases from V and 7 bases from J, with 6 bases in between. This CDR3 has 11 residues. CDR3 sequence (DNA): TGTGCCAGCAGCTTTTCTAATGAGCAGTTCTTC. This sequence encodes CASSFSNEQFF.

The genes are TRBV5-1 and TRBJ2-7; a possible D gene is TRBD1 (5 bases). Germline CDR1 and CDR2: SGHRS and YFSETQ. Trimming shortened V by 0 bases and J by 7 bases, and 11 bases separated the two germline ends. The CDR3 extends over 13 amino acids. The CDR3 DNA sequence: TGCGCCAGCAGCTTGGTCAGGGCTGGGGAGCAGTACTTC. This gives the protein CASSLVRAGEQYF.

CDR3 DNA: TGCGCCAGCAGCCCTGGACAGGGTTTCACAGATACGCAGTATTTT. It codes for CASSPGQGFTDTQYF. This sequence joins TRBV5-1 and TRBJ2-3, with 8 bases lining up with TRBD1. Per the germline V gene, CDR1 is SGHRS and CDR2 is YFSETQ. The CDR3 consists of 15 residues. The V and J ends lost 4 bases and 2 bases, in that order; junction bases with no gene match: 6. The complete variable domain, with remaining parts taken from reference TRBV5-1 and TRBJ2-3, reads KAGVTQTPRYLIKTRGQQVTLSCSPISGHRSVSWYQQTPGQGLQFLFEYFSETQRNKGNFPGRFSGRQFSNSRSEMNVSTLELGDSALYLCASSPGQGFTDTQYFGPGTRLTVL.

V usage is TRBV5-4 and J usage is TRBJ1-3, with D possibly matching TRBD1 (5 bases). Trimming cost V 1 base and J 4 bases, with 12 bases left between them. The CDR3 sequence is 15 residues long. Germline values: CDR1 SGHNT, CDR2 YYREEE (reference sequence). For the CDR3, the DNA is TGTGCCAGCAGCTTGATGGGGGGAACGGGAAACACCATATATTTT. This translates into CASSLMGGTGNTIYF.

J is TRBJ2-5 and V is TRBV29-1; no reliable D call. The germline V and J ends were trimmed by 4 bases and 2 bases, with 8 bases remaining between them. The length of the CDR3 is 12 residues. Germline V gene lookup returns CDR1 SQVTM and CDR2 ANQGSEA. CDR3 sequence: CSVAGKQETQYF. CDR3 in DNA: TGCAGCGTTGCCGGTAAACAAGAGACCCAGTACTTC.

This chain joins TRBV4-1 and TRBJ1-2, with 12 bases fitting TRBD1. The CDR3 is 17 amino acids. Germline CDR1 is MGHRA and CDR2 is YSYEKL. V dropped 4 bases and J dropped 8; count of bases not matched to a gene: 14. CDR3 nucleotide sequence: TGCGCCAGCAGCCTTCCGGGACAGGGGGCTAAATCAAGCGGCTACACCTTC. It codes for CASSLPGQGAKSSGYTF.

This chain connects TRBV14 to TRBJ1-2; 8 bases match TRBD1. After removal of 2 bases from V and 4 bases from J, the junction contained 6 bases not matched to a gene. This CDR3 is built from 15 residues. Germline assignment: CDR1 SGHDN and CDR2 FVKESK. The CDR3 DNA reads TGTGCCAGCAGCCAACGAACAGGGGGAGTCTATGGCTACACCTTC. Its translation: CASSQRTGGVYGYTF.

The chain links TRBV2 to TRBJ2-1; 10 bases are shared with TRBD1. The V and J ends lost 11 bases and 6 bases, in that order; junction bases with no gene match: 10. The CDR3 contains 14 residues. Looked up from germline, CDR1 is SNHLY and CDR2 is FYNNEI. CDR3 amino acids: CALSRDRGPNEQFF. The CDR3 DNA reads as TGTGCCCTTTCGCGGGACAGGGGCCCCAATGAGCAGTTCTTC.

The V and J genes are TRBV7-3 and TRBJ2-1; no clear D gene. Trimming shortened V by 2 bases and J by 2 bases, and 16 bases separated the two germline ends. This CDR3 has 17 amino acids. Looked up from germline, CDR1 is SGHTA and CDR2 is FQGTGA. The chain's CDR3 is CASSLPPFRAAYNEQFF. CDR3 bases: TGTGCCAGCAGCTTACCCCCCTTTCGAGCCGCCTACAATGAGCAGTTCTTC.

The chain employs TRBV10-3 and TRBJ2-3; 10 positions agree with TRBD1. The germline gives CDR1 ENHRY, CDR2 SYGVKD. Trimming at V came to 9 bases and at J to 2 bases, leaving 5 bases not matched to a gene. This CDR3 is 14 amino acids long. In DNA form, the CDR3 reads TGTGCCATTCCCGGGACAGGGGCCACAGATACGCAGTATTTT. This sequence encodes CAIPGTGATDTQYF.